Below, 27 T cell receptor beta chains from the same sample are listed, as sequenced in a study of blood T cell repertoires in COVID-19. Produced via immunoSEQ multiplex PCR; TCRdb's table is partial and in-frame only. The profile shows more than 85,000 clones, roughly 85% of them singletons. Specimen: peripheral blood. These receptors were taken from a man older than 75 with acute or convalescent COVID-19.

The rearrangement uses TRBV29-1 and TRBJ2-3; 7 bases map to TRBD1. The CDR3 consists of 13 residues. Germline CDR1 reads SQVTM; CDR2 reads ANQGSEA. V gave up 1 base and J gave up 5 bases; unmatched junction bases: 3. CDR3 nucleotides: TGCAGCGTTGAAGGACAGGGAGTAGATACGCAGTATTTT. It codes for CSVEGQGVDTQYF.

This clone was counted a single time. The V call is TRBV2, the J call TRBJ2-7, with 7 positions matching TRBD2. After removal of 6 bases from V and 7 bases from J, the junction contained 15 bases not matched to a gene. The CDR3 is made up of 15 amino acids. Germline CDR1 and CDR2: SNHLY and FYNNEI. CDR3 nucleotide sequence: TGTGCCAGCAGAGCGGGGACTCTCTTGGAGGGGGAGCAGTACTTC. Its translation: CASRAGTLLEGEQYF. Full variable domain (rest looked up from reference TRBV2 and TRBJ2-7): EPEVTQTPSHQVTQMGQEVILRCVPISNHLYFYWYRQILGQKVEFLVSFYNNEISEKSEIFDDQFSVERPDGSNFTLKIRSTKLEDSAMYFCASRAGTLLEGEQYFGPGTRLTVT.

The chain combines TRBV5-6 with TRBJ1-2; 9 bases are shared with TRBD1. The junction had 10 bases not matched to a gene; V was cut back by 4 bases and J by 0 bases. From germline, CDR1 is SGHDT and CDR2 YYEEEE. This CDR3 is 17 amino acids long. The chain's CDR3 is CASSASSGTGSNYGYTF. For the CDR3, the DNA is TGTGCCAGCAGCGCCTCCTCCGGGACAGGGTCTAACTATGGCTACACCTTC.

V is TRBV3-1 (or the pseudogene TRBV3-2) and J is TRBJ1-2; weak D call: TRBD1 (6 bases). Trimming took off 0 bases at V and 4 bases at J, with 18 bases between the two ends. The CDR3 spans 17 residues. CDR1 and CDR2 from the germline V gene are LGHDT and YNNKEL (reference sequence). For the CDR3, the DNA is TGTGCCAGCAGCCAAGACGGGGCAGGGGTCGCCCCCTATGGCTACACCTTC. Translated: CASSQDGAGVAPYGYTF.

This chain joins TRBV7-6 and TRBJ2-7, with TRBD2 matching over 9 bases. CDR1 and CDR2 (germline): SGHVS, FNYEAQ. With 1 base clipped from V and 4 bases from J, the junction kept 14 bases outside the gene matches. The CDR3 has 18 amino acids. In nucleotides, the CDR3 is TGTGCCAGCAGCTTAGATCCTAGCGGGATGTTCCTTACATACGAGCAGTACTTC. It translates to CASSLDPSGMFLTYEQYF.

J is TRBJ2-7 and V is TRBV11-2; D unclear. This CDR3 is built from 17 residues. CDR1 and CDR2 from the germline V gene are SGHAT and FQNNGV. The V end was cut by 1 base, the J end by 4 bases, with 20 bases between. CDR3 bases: TGTGCCAGCAGCTTAGGGATAAGCCAGCTGACACCTTACGAGCAGTACTTC. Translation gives CASSLGISQLTPYEQYF. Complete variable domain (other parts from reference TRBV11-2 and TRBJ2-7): EAGVAQSPRYKIIEKRQSVAFWCNPISGHATLYWYQQILGQGPKLLIQFQNNGVVDDSQLPKDRFSAERLKGVDSTLKIQPAKLEDSAVYLCASSLGISQLTPYEQYFGPGTRLTVT.

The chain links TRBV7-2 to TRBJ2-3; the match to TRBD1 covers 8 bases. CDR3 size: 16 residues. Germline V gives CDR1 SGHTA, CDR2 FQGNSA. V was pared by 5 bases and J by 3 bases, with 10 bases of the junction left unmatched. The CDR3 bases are TGTGCCAGCAGCCAACGACGCAGGGGGCTTACAGATACGCAGTATTTT. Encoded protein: CASSQRRRGLTDTQYF. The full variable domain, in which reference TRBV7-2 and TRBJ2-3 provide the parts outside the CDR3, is GAGVSQSPSNKVTEKGKDVELRCDPISGHTALYWYRQSLGQGLEFLIYFQGNSAPDKSGLPSDRFSAERTGGSVSTLTIQRTQQEDSAVYLCASSQRRRGLTDTQYFGPGTRLTVL.

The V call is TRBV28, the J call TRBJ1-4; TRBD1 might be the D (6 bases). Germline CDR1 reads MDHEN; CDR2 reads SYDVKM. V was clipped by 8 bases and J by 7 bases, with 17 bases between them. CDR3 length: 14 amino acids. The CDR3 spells CASLGGALSEKLFF. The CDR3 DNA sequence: TGTGCCAGCCTTGGGGGGGCTCTCTCTGAAAAACTGTTTTTT. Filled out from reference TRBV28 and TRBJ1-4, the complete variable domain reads DVKVTQSSRYLVKRTGEKVFLECVQDMDHENMFWYRQDPGLGLRLIYFSYDVKMKEKGDIPEGYSVSREKKERFSLILESASTNQTSMYLCASLGGALSEKLFFGSGTQLSVL.

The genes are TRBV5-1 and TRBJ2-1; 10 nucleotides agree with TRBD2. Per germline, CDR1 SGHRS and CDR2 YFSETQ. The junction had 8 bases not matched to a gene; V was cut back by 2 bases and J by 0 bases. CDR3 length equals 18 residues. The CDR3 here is CASSLSPSSGSSYNEQFF. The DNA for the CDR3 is TGCGCCAGCAGCTTATCGCCTTCTAGCGGGAGCTCCTACAATGAGCAGTTCTTC.

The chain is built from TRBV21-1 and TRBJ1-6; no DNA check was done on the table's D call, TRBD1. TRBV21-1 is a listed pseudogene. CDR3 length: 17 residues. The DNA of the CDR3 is TGTGCCAGCAGCAAAGGTTGTCGTCAGGGTGTTCTTTCACCCCTCCACTTT. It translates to CASSKGCRQGVLSPLHF.

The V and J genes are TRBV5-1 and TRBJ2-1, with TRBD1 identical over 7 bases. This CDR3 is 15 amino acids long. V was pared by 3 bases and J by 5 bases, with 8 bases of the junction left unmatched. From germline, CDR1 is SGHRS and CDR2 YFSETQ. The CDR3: CASSSSGTANNEQFF. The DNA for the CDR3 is TGCGCCAGCAGCTCTTCCGGGACAGCGAACAATGAGCAGTTCTTC.

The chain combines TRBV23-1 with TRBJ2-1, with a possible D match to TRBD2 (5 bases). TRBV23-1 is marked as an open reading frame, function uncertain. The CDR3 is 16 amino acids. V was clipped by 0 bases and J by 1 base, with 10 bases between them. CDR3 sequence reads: CASSQSDLASYNEQFF. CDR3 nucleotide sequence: TGCGCCAGCAGTCAATCGGACCTAGCTTCCTACAATGAGCAGTTCTTC.

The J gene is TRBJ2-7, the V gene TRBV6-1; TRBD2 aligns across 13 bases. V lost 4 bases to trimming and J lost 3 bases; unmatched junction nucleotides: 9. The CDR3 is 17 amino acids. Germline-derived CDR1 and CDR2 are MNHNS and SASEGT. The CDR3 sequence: CASSVRTSGSIVYEQYF. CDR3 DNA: TGTGCCAGCAGTGTGAGGACTAGCGGGAGTATCGTCTACGAGCAGTACTTC.

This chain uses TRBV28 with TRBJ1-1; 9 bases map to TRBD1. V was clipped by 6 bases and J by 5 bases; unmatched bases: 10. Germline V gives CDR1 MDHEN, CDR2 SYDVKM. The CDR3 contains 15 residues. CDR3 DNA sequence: TGTGCCAGCAGCTTAACAGGGGGCAGGGGAACTGAAGCTTTCTTT. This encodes CASSLTGGRGTEAFF.

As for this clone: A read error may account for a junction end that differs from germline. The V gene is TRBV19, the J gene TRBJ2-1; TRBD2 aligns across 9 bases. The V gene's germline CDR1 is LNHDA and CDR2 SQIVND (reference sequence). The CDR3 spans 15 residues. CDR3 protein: CASSPGTSSHNEQFF. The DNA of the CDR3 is TGTGCCAGTAGTCCGGGGACTAGCTCCCACAATGAGCAGTTCTTC.

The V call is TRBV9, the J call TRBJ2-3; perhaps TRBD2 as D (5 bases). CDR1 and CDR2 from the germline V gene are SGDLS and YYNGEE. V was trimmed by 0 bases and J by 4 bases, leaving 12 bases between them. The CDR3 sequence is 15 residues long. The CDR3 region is CASSVGRLAPDTQYF. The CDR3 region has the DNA TGTGCCAGCAGCGTAGGGAGGCTAGCCCCAGATACGCAGTATTTT.

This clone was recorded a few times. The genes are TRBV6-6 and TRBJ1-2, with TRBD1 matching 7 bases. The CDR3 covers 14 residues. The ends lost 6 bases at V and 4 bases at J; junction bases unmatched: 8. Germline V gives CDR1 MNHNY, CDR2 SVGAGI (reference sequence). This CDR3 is CASSRGQAGYGYTF. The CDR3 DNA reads TGTGCCAGCAGCCGAGGACAGGCGGGCTATGGCTACACCTTC.

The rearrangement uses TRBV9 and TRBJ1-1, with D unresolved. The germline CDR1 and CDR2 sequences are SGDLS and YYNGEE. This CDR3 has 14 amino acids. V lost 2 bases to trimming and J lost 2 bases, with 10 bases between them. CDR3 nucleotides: TGTGCCAGCAGCGTTTACGCGATAAACACTGAAGCTTTCTTT. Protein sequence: CASSVYAINTEAFF. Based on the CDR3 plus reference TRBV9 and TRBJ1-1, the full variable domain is DSGVTQTPKHLITATGQRVTLRCSPRSGDLSVYWYQQSLDQGLQFLIQYYNGEERAKGNILERFSAQQFPDLHSELNLSSLELGDSALYFCASSVYAINTEAFFGQGTRLTVV.

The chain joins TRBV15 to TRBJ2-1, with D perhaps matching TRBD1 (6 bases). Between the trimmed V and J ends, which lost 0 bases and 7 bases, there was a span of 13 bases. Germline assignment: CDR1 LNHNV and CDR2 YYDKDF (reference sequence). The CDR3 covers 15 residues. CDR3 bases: TGTGCCACCAGCAGAGATGGGGGCAAGGTAAATGAGCAGTTCTTC. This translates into CATSRDGGKVNEQFF.

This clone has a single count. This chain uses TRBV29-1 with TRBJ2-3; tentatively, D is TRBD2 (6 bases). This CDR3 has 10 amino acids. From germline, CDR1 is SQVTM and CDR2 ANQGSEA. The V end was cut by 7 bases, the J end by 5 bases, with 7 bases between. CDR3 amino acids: CSGGLDTQYF. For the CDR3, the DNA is TGCAGCGGGGGACTAGATACGCAGTATTTT.

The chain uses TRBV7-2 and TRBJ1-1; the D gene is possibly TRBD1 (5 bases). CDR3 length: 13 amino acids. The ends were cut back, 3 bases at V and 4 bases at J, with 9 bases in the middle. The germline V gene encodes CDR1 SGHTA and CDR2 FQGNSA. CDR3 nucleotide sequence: TGTGCCAGCAGCTTCAGGGAGGGCACTGAAGCTTTCTTT. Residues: CASSFREGTEAFF. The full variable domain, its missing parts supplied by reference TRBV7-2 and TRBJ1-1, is GAGVSQSPSNKVTEKGKDVELRCDPISGHTALYWYRQSLGQGLEFLIYFQGNSAPDKSGLPSDRFSAERTGGSVSTLTIQRTQQEDSAVYLCASSFREGTEAFFGQGTRLTVV.

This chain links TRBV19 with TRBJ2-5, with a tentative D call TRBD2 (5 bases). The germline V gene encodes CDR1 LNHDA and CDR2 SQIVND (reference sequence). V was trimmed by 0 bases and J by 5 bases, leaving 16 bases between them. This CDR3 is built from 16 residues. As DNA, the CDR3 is TGTGCCAGTAGTATAGATCTAGCCAGTGGGGAGGAGACCCAGTACTTC. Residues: CASSIDLASGEETQYF.

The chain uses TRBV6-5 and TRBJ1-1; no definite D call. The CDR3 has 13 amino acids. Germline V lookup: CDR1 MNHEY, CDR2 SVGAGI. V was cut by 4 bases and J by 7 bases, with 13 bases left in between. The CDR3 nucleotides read TGTGCCAGCAGTTTGGAAAGAGGAGTTGAAGCTTTCTTT. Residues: CASSLERGVEAFF.

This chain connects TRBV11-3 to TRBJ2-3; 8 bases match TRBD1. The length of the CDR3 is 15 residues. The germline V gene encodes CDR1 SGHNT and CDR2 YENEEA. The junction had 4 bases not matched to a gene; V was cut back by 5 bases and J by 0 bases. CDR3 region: CASSKRTGSTDTQYF. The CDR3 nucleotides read TGTGCCAGCAGCAAGCGGACAGGGAGCACAGATACGCAGTATTTT.

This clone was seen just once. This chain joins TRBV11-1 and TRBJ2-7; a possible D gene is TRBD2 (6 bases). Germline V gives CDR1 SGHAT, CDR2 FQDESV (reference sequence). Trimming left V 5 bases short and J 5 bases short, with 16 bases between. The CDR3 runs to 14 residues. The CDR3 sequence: CASSAKWRDHEQYF. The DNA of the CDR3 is TGTGCCAGCAGCGCGAAATGGCGGGACCACGAGCAGTACTTC.

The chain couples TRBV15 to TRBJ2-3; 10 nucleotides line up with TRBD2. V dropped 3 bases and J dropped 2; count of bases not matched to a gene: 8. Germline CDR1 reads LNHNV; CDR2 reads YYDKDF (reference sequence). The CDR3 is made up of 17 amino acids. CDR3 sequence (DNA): TGTGCCACCAGCAGGGGAGCGGGAGGGTTTTCCACAGATACGCAGTATTTT. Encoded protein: CATSRGAGGFSTDTQYF.

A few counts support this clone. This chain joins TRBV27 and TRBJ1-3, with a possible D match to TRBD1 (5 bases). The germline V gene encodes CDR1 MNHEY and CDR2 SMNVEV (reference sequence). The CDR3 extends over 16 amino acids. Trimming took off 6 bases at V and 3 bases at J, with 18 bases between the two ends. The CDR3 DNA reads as TGTGCCAGCAGCCCTATTGGCAGGGAGGATGGAAACACCATATATTTT. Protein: CASSPIGREDGNTIYF.